The rows below give T cell receptor beta chains drawn from one sample of a study of shared clonotypes between healthy human individuals. The repertoire was sequenced with immunoSEQ multiplex PCR; TCRdb's copy has only in-frame clones and lacks some. Among about 2.5 million clones listed, about 90% were seen once. The sample taken for sequencing was naive CD4+ T cells from PBMCs. The receptors derive from a man younger than 35 in good health. Some clones in this sample may be carry-over from other donors' samples. Both conserved end residues are part of each CDR3. D genes are given only for firm matches. Clone size is stated in some rows and not others, as once, few, many or a class when expanded.

>few|TRBV7-2|NA|TRBJ2-7
CASSPDRTSYEQYF
TGTGCCAGCAGCCCGGACAGAACTAGCTACGAGCAGTACTTC
>NA|TRBV28|NA|TRBJ1-4
CASSLIRKEKLFF
TGTGCCAGCAGTTTGATCCGCAAGGAAAAACTGTTTTTT
>NA|TRBV5-1|NA|TRBJ2-7
CASSLRDGAYEQYF
TGCGCCAGCAGCCTCCGGGACGGAGCCTACGAGCAGTACTTC
>NA|TRBV7-8|NA|TRBJ2-1
CASSYGTPINEQFF
TGTGCCAGCAGCTATGGGACCCCTATCAATGAGCAGTTCTTC
>NA|TRBV5-1|TRBD1|TRBJ1-4
CASSSVPGQGPLDYEKLFF
TGCGCCAGCAGCTCCGTTCCGGGACAGGGACCTCTGGATTATGAAAAACTGTTTTTT
>NA|TRBV28|NA|TRBJ1-5
CASSLAGAHQPQHF
TGTGCCAGCAGCCTTGCAGGGGCTCATCAGCCCCAGCATTTT
>NA|TRBV5-8|TRBD1|TRBJ1-4
CASSVGTGQGAGEKLFF
TGTGCCAGCAGCGTTGGGACAGGACAGGGTGCTGGTGAAAAACTGTTTTTT
>NA|TRBV14|TRBD2|TRBJ2-5
CASSLRTSGRGSQETQYF
TGTGCCAGCAGCCTTCGGACTAGCGGGAGAGGCTCCCAAGAGACCCAGTACTTC
>once|TRBV11-2|NA|TRBJ1-1
CASSPTGERAEAFF
TGTGCCAGCAGCCCGACGGGAGAACGGGCTGAAGCTTTCTTT
>NA|TRBV28|NA|TRBJ1-3
CASSPPLGATGNTIYF
TGTGCCAGCAGCCCCCCCCTGGGGGCAACGGGAAACACCATATATTTT
>NA|TRBV28|NA|TRBJ2-7
CASISSGLNSYEQYF
TGTGCCAGTATATCGTCAGGACTCAACTCCTACGAGCAGTACTTC
>NA|TRBV19|NA|TRBJ2-3
CASRLLGWKGDTQYF
TGTGCCAGTAGACTACTAGGTTGGAAGGGGGATACGCAGTATTTT
>few|TRBV28|NA|TRBJ1-5
CASSPSLNQPQHF
TGTGCCAGCAGCCCGTCCCTCAATCAGCCCCAGCATTTT
>NA|TRBV28|NA|TRBJ1-5
CASSQNGQHIAVQPQHF
TGTGCCAGCAGTCAAAACGGACAGCACATCGCGGTCCAGCCCCAGCATTTT
>NA|TRBV6-1|NA|TRBJ1-5
CASKDIYNQPQHF
TGTGCCAGCAAGGACATATACAATCAGCCCCAGCATTTT
>NA|TRBV7-9|NA|TRBJ2-5
CASSLTRVNETQYF
TGTGCCAGCAGTCTTACGCGAGTTAATGAGACCCAGTACTTC
>NA|TRBV7-9|TRBD2|TRBJ2-3
CASSLGAGGPTDTQYF
TGTGCCAGCAGCTTAGGTGCGGGAGGGCCCACAGATACGCAGTATTTT
>NA|TRBV2|NA|TRBJ2-7
CASSGTPPYEQYF
TGTGCCAGCAGTGGTACACCCCCCTACGAGCAGTACTTC
>NA|TRBV19|NA|TRBJ2-1
CASSMGRGSYNEQFF
TGTGCCAGTAGTATGGGCAGGGGCTCCTACAATGAGCAGTTCTTC
>few|TRBV5-1|TRBD1|TRBJ1-3
CASSLTGDSGNTIYF
TGCGCCAGCAGCTTGACAGGGGACTCTGGAAACACCATATATTTT